This T cell receptor (beta chain) appears in the sequencing data of a study of T-cell memory formation after mild COVID-19. Study context: TCR clusters showed largely donor specificity.

This clonotype has ten or more counts. What it recognizes is unknown. TCRalpha and TCRbeta libraries used 5'RACE with constant-segment primers and UMIs. Using its own MiXCR run on the 5' RACE reads, TCRdb lists one record per CDR3 protein. Among roughly 280,000 distinct CDR3 sequences listed, around 8% were seen once. Germline CDR1 reads SGHRS; CDR2 reads YFSETQ. The length of the CDR3 is 15 residues. The V and J ends lost 4 bases and 0 bases respectively, with 11 bases between them. General observations from the study: Mainly CM and EM harbored the contracting CD4+ clones; mainly EMRA harbored the CD8+ ones. A subset of responding clones appeared in pre-infection memory, suggesting cross-reactive memory joined.

The TCR originated in a man aged 18 to 30 who had mild COVID-19 (a few samples of this study predate the infection). Cell type and time point are not known. The V gene is TRBV5-1, the J gene TRBJ2-1; D is possibly TRBD1 (5 bases). The sequencing input was PBMCs or a T cell subset sorted from them (not recorded which). The DNA for the CDR3 is TGCGCCAGCAGCGTCCAGGGCCTCTCCTACAATGAGCAGTTCTTC. Translated: CASSVQGLSYNEQFF.